One TCR beta chain is described in this entry. This specimen comes from a study of blood T cells in healthy people across ages. For the second PCR, which ran for about 6 to 12 cycles, a sample-barcoded 5' primer and a J-beta primer mix were used. Every sample gave at least 3 million paired-end reads containing CDR3. TCRdb called the 5' RACE reads again in MiXCR, with one record for every CDR3 protein. The sample holds about 1.8 million distinct CDR3 sequences; approximately 50% are singletons and the top ten take approximately 2.1%. CDR3 length: 13 amino acids. The germline V gene encodes CDR1 KGHDR and CDR2 SFDVKD. For every donor, a draw yielded roughly 10 milliliters of peripheral blood.

The clonotype comes from a woman aged 40 to 49 in good health. The chain employs TRBV24-1 and TRBJ2-1, with TRBD1 matching over 7 bases. Specimen: blood. The CDR3, as DNA: TGTGTAACAGGGGATCCTAAGAACAATGAGCAGTTCTTC. Translating gives CVTGDPKNNEQFF.